These 25 T cell receptor beta chains originate from one sample sequenced in a study of shared clonotypes between healthy human individuals. Profiled with immunoSEQ multiplex PCR; TCRdb holds only in-frame clones, not every one. Seen here are about 2.4 million clones, under 95% observed once, and the top ten hold 0.36%. Specimen: naive CD4+ T cells from PBMCs. Subset here: CD45RA+ positively selected. The receptors were sampled from a man younger than 35 in good health. Some clones in this sample may be carry-over from other donors' samples.

V is TRBV28 and J is TRBJ2-7, with D maybe TRBD2 (6 bases). CDR1 MDHEN and CDR2 SYDVKM come from the germline V gene. Trimming cost V 2 bases and J 5 bases, with 10 bases left between them. The CDR3 is 13 residues long. DNA of the CDR3: TGTGCCAGCAGTTTAGGGGGGTCCAACGAGCAGTACTTC. The encoded protein is CASSLGGSNEQYF.

The chain combines TRBV27 with TRBJ2-7, with 11 bases matching TRBD1. Germline V gene data show CDR1 as MNHEY and CDR2 as SMNVEV (reference sequence). V gave up 0 bases and J gave up 3 bases; unmatched junction bases: 7. The CDR3 sequence is 17 residues long. CDR3 residues: CASSLSPRTGGGYEQYF. Written as DNA, the CDR3 is TGTGCCAGCAGTTTATCCCCAAGGACAGGGGGCGGCTACGAGCAGTACTTC.

The CDR3 loop is CASSQEDRGFYEQYF. Written as DNA, the CDR3 is TGCGCCAGCAGCCAGGAGGACAGGGGGTTTTACGAGCAGTACTTC. The chain combines TRBV4-1 with TRBJ2-7; 10 bases align to TRBD1. Germline CDR1 and CDR2: MGHRA and YSYEKL. The CDR3 is made up of 15 amino acids. The V and J ends lost 3 bases and 4 bases, in that order; junction bases with no gene match: 6.

This chain joins TRBV7-3 and TRBJ2-6; 7 bases are a match to TRBD1. Per germline, CDR1 SGHTA and CDR2 FQGTGA. The CDR3 extends over 17 amino acids. V was pared by 1 base and J by 3 bases, with 6 bases of the junction left unmatched. The CDR3: CASSLMPGGIGANVLTF. DNA for the CDR3: TGTGCCAGCAGCTTAATGCCAGGGGGAATTGGGGCCAACGTCCTGACTTTC.

On this clone: Within the sample, other DNA sequences also encode this same CDR3. The chain has TRBV18 and TRBJ1-1; the D is unclear. The V and J ends lost 3 bases and 3 bases respectively, with 8 bases between them. The germline CDR1 and CDR2 sequences are KGHSH and LQKENI. The CDR3 is made up of 13 amino acids. CDR3 residues: CASSPDGYTEAFF. In nucleotides, the CDR3 is TGTGCCAGCTCACCGGACGGATACACTGAAGCTTTCTTT.

This chain links TRBV10-3 with TRBJ2-7; D possibly corresponds to TRBD1 (7 bases). This CDR3 region has 15 residues. The germline gives CDR1 ENHRY, CDR2 SYGVKD. The V end was cut by 6 bases, the J end by 5 bases, with 20 bases between. The CDR3 loop is CAISPQGGHIDEQYF. The CDR3 coding sequence is TGTGCCATCAGCCCCCAGGGGGGTCATATCGACGAGCAGTACTTC.

J is TRBJ2-1 and V is TRBV6-6; 7 bases line up with TRBD2. Germline V gene lookup returns CDR1 MNHNY and CDR2 SVGAGI (reference sequence). CDR3 size: 15 residues. The J segment lost 7 bases and the V segment lost 1 base, leaving 7 bases of the junction unmatched. As DNA, the CDR3 is TGTGCCAGCAGTTACTATGGGGGAGGGGCGAATGAGCAGTTCTTC. It specifies CASSYYGGGANEQFF.

Only one count was recorded for this clone. This sample includes further DNA sequences coding for the same CDR3. J is TRBJ1-2 and V is TRBV27, with 9 bases that match TRBD1. The ends lost 6 bases at V and 2 bases at J; junction bases unmatched: 7. The CDR3 has 15 residues. Germline lookup yields CDR1 MNHEY and CDR2 SMNVEV (reference sequence). CDR3 bases: TGTGCCAGCAGACCCACAGGGGGCGCAAACTATGGCTACACCTTC. Its protein product is CASRPTGGANYGYTF.

This chain connects TRBV4-2 to TRBJ2-7, with unresolved D. The CDR3 totals 14 residues. Germline loops: CDR1 LGHNA, CDR2 YNFKEQ. Trimming took 0 bases from V and 1 from J, leaving 7 bases between them. CDR3 nucleotides: TGTGCCAGCAGCCAAGATCGCAGATCCTACGAGCAGTACTTC. Protein: CASSQDRRSYEQYF.

Written as DNA, the CDR3 is TGTGCCAGCACTACACCCGGGACTAGCGTGCCTGAGCAGTTCTTC. Translated: CASTTPGTSVPEQFF. The rearrangement links TRBV13 to TRBJ2-1; TRBD2 aligns across 10 bases. CDR1 and CDR2 from the germline V gene are PRHDT and FYEKMQ (reference sequence). The CDR3 is 15 amino acids. V lost 7 bases, J lost 9 bases, and 12 bases stayed unmatched. The full variable domain, with the rest looked up from reference TRBV13 and TRBJ2-1, is AAGVIQSPRHLIKEKRETATLKCYPIPRHDTVYWYQQGPGQDPQFLISFYEKMQSDKGSIPDRFSAQQFSDYHSELNMSSLELGDSALYFCASTTPGTSVPEQFFGPGTRLTVL.

The chain has TRBV5-1 and TRBJ2-6; the match to TRBD1 covers 9 bases. Germline CDR1 SGHRS, CDR2 YFSETQ. V lost 4 bases to trimming and J lost 1 base; unmatched junction nucleotides: 6. The CDR3 runs 17 residues. CDR3 bases: TGCGCCAGCAGCCCCTGGGACAGGGTTTCTGGGGCCAACGTCCTGACTTTC. Protein: CASSPWDRVSGANVLTF. The full variable domain, with the rest looked up from reference TRBV5-1 and TRBJ2-6, is KAGVTQTPRYLIKTRGQQVTLSCSPISGHRSVSWYQQTPGQGLQFLFEYFSETQRNKGNFPGRFSGRQFSNSRSEMNVSTLELGDSALYLCASSPWDRVSGANVLTFGAGSRLTVL.

Notes on this clone: This same CDR3 is encoded by further DNA sequences in the sample. The chain is built from TRBV29-1 and TRBJ2-1; 7 bases align to TRBD1. Per the germline V gene, CDR1 is SQVTM and CDR2 is ANQGSEA. With V trimmed by 7 bases and J by 7 bases, 4 bases remained unmatched. The CDR3 has 11 amino acids. This CDR3 is CSALTGNEQFF. Written as DNA, the CDR3 is TGCAGCGCCTTGACAGGGAATGAGCAGTTCTTC.

This clone was detected once. The rearrangement uses TRBV28 and TRBJ2-1, with a weak D call TRBD1 (5 bases). V was cut by 2 bases and J by 7 bases, with 12 bases left in between. The CDR3 loop spans 14 amino acids. Germline V CDR1 and CDR2: MDHEN, SYDVKM. The CDR3 is CASSLKGVGNEQFF. The CDR3 DNA follows: TGTGCCAGCAGTTTAAAAGGGGTGGGGAATGAGCAGTTCTTC.

The J gene is TRBJ2-1, the V gene TRBV5-4, with D unclear. Trimming removed 0 bases from V and 0 bases from J, with 10 bases in between. Germline CDR1 SGHNT, CDR2 YYREEE (reference sequence). The CDR3 totals 16 residues. CDR3 sequence (DNA): TGTGCCAGCAGCTTGGCTGGGTCGAGCTCCTACAATGAGCAGTTCTTC. This codes for CASSLAGSSSYNEQFF.

The chain employs TRBV6-6 and TRBJ2-1; D may be TRBD2 (6 bases). CDR1 is MNHNY and CDR2 is SVGAGI in the germline V gene (reference sequence). V shed 0 bases and J shed 5 bases, with 14 bases lying between them. The CDR3 totals 16 residues. The CDR3 nucleotides read TGTGCCAGCAGTTACTCTGGGACTCCGGGAGACAATGAGCAGTTCTTC. Amino acids: CASSYSGTPGDNEQFF.

The chain couples TRBV7-8 to TRBJ2-7, with 8 bases fitting TRBD2. Germline CDR1 reads SGHVS; CDR2 reads FQNEAQ. The trim removed 2 bases at V and 4 bases at J, leaving 4 bases unmatched. The CDR3 has 14 residues. Written as DNA, the CDR3 is TGTGCCAGCAGCTTACAGCGGGAGAGTTACGAGCAGTACTTC. Translation gives CASSLQRESYEQYF.

The rearrangement links TRBV9 to TRBJ2-3; tentative D call: TRBD1 (6 bases). Germline-derived CDR1 and CDR2 are SGDLS and YYNGEE. The CDR3 consists of 17 residues. The V and J ends lost 4 bases and 4 bases respectively, with 22 bases between them. CDR3: CASSFRQGRLSPDTQYF. The CDR3 DNA follows: TGTGCCAGCAGCTTCCGGCAGGGGAGACTGTCACCAGATACGCAGTATTTT.

This chain joins TRBV28 and TRBJ1-5, with 9 bases aligning to TRBD1. Trimming at V came to 3 bases and at J to 5 bases, leaving 5 bases not matched to a gene. Germline V gene lookup returns CDR1 MDHEN and CDR2 SYDVKM. The CDR3 extends over 15 amino acids. CDR3 sequence: CASSFLGTGHQPQHF. CDR3 DNA: TGTGCCAGCAGTTTTTTAGGGACAGGGCATCAGCCCCAGCATTTT. The full variable domain, its missing parts supplied by reference TRBV28 and TRBJ1-5, is DVKVTQSSRYLVKRTGEKVFLECVQDMDHENMFWYRQDPGLGLRLIYFSYDVKMKEKGDIPEGYSVSREKKERFSLILESASTNQTSMYLCASSFLGTGHQPQHFGDGTRLSIL.

This chain joins TRBV9 and TRBJ2-3; D might be TRBD2 (6 bases). This CDR3 is 15 amino acids long. Trimming stripped 4 bases from V and 0 bases from J, with 12 bases between. Germline V gives CDR1 SGDLS, CDR2 YYNGEE. Written as DNA, the CDR3 is TGTGCCAGCAGCAGCCGCGGGGCGAGCACAGATACGCAGTATTTT. Its translation: CASSSRGASTDTQYF.

J is TRBJ2-7 and V is TRBV7-6, with D tentatively TRBD2 (5 bases). The CDR3 spans 16 residues. Per the germline V gene, CDR1 is SGHVS and CDR2 is FNYEAQ. The ends were cut back, 5 bases at V and 0 bases at J, with 17 bases in the middle. The CDR3 protein is CASSEGRGSYSYEQYF. CDR3 bases: TGTGCCAGCAGCGAAGGGAGAGGGTCATACTCCTACGAGCAGTACTTC.

The CDR3 coding sequence is TGTGCCAGCAGCTTTCTTCGAACGCACGAGCAGTTCTTC. Encoded protein: CASSFLRTHEQFF. The rearrangement joins TRBV11-3 to TRBJ2-1; no firm D call. Germline-derived CDR1 and CDR2 are SGHNT and YENEEA. This CDR3 has 13 residues. V shed 3 bases and J shed 10 bases, with 13 bases lying between them. Combining the CDR3 with reference TRBV11-3 and TRBJ2-1 gives the whole variable domain EAGVVQSPRYKIIEKKQPVAFWCNPISGHNTLYWYLQNLGQGPELLIRYENEEAVDDSQLPKDRFSAERLKGVDSTLKIQPAELGDSAVYLCASSFLRTHEQFFGPGTRLTVL.

The V and J genes are TRBV6-6 and TRBJ2-1; 7 positions match TRBD1. The CDR3 is 14 residues long. CDR1 and CDR2 from the germline V gene are MNHNY and SVGAGI (reference sequence). V gave up 7 bases and J gave up 3 bases; unmatched junction bases: 6. As DNA, the CDR3 is TGTGCCAGCACAGGGGACAGATTCTACAATGAGCAGTTCTTC. This translates into CASTGDRFYNEQFF.

The genes are TRBV18 and TRBJ2-1; D remains unclear. V dropped 2 bases and J dropped 5 bases, with 13 bases sitting between them. The CDR3 spans 15 residues. The germline V gene has CDR1 KGHSH and CDR2 LQKENI. In nucleotides, the CDR3 is TGTGCCAGCTCACCAGCACTGACAAAAGACAATGAGCAGTTCTTC. Amino acid sequence: CASSPALTKDNEQFF.

The chain couples TRBV9 to TRBJ2-7; TRBD1 is a possible D gene (6 bases). V shed 3 bases and J shed 5 bases, with 15 bases lying between them. This CDR3 has 14 residues. Germline lookup yields CDR1 SGDLS and CDR2 YYNGEE. CDR3 DNA: TGTGCCAGCAGCGGGGGTATACAGGGCAACGAGCAGTACTTC. Translation gives CASSGGIQGNEQYF.

The chain joins TRBV25-1 to TRBJ2-1, with D uncertain. Trimming left V 0 bases short and J 9 bases short, with 6 bases between. CDR1 MGHDK and CDR2 SYGVNS come from the germline V gene. This CDR3 contains 12 residues. CDR3 region: CASSEYGREQFF. The CDR3 region has the DNA TGTGCCAGCAGTGAATATGGGCGTGAGCAGTTCTTC.